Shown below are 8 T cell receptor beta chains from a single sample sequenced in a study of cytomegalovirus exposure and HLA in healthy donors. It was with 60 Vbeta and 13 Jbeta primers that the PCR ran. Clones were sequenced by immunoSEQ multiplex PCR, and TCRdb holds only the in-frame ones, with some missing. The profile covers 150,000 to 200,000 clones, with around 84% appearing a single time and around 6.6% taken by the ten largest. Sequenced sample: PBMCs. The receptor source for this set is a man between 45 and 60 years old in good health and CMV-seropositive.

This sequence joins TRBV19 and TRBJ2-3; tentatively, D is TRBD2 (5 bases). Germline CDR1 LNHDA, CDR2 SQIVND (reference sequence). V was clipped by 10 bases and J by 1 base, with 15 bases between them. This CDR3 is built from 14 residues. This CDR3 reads CATAAYSGTDTQYF. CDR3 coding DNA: TGTGCCACCGCCGCCTATAGCGGCACAGATACGCAGTATTTT.

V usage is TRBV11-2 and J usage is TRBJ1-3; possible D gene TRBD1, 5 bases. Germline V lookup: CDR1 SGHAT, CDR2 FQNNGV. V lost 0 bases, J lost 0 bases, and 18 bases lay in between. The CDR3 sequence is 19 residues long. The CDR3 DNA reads TGTGCCAGCAGCTTAGAGGCCGGTTTGGGGCGCTTCTCTGGAAACACCATATATTTT. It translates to CASSLEAGLGRFSGNTIYF.

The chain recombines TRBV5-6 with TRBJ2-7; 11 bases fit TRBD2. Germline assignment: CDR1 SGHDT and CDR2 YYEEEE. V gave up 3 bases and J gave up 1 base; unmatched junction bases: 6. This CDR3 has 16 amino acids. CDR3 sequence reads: CASSSYPSGGSYEQYF. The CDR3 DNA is TGTGCCAGCAGCTCCTACCCTAGCGGGGGGTCCTACGAGCAGTACTTC.

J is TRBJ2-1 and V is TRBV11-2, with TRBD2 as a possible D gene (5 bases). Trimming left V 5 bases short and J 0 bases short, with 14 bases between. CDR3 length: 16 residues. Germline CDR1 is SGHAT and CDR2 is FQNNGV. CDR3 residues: CASSPRAVSSYNEQFF. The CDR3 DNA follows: TGTGCCAGCAGCCCGAGGGCGGTGAGCTCCTACAATGAGCAGTTCTTC. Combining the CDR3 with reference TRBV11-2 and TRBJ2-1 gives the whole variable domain EAGVAQSPRYKIIEKRQSVAFWCNPISGHATLYWYQQILGQGPKLLIQFQNNGVVDDSQLPKDRFSAERLKGVDSTLKIQPAKLEDSAVYLCASSPRAVSSYNEQFFGPGTRLTVL.

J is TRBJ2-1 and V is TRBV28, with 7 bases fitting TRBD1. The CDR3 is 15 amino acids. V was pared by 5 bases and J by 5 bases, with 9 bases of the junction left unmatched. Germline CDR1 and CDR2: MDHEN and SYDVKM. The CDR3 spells CASSRGGRTDNEQFF. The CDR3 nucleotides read TGTGCCAGCAGTAGAGGGGGCCGGACCGACAATGAGCAGTTCTTC. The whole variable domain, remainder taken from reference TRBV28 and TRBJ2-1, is DVKVTQSSRYLVKRTGEKVFLECVQDMDHENMFWYRQDPGLGLRLIYFSYDVKMKEKGDIPEGYSVSREKKERFSLILESASTNQTSMYLCASSRGGRTDNEQFFGPGTRLTVL.

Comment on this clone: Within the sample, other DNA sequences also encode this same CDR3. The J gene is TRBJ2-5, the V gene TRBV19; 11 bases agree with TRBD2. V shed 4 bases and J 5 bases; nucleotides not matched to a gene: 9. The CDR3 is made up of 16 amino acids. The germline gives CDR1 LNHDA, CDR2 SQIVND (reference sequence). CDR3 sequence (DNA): TGTGCCAGTAGTACCTTAGCGGGGGGGCCTGTTGAGACCCAGTACTTC. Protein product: CASSTLAGGPVETQYF.

The CDR3 DNA is TGTGCCAGCAGCCTAGCAGAATTTGATCAGCCCCAGCATTTT. Protein product: CASSLAEFDQPQHF. This sequence joins TRBV6-7 and TRBJ1-5; D not resolved. Being an ORF, TRBV6-7 has a function that is uncertain. With 6 bases removed from V and 5 bases from J, the gap between germline ends came to 14 bases. The CDR3 runs to 14 residues.

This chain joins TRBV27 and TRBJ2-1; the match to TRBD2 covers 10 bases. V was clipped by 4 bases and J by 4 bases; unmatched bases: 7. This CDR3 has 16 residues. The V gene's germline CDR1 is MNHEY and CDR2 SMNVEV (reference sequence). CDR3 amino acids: CASSWASGGSYNEQFF. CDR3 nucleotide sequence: TGTGCCAGCAGTTGGGCTAGCGGGGGCTCGTACAATGAGCAGTTCTTC.